This T cell receptor beta chain was recorded in a study of cytomegalovirus exposure and HLA in healthy donors. The PCR had 60 Vbeta and 13 Jbeta primers. The protocol was immunoSEQ multiplex PCR, while the TCRdb copy is restricted to in-frame clones and leaves out a portion. The sample holds 200,000 to 250,000 clones; approximately 84% are singletons and the top ten take approximately 0.5%. With 5 bases clipped from V and 5 bases from J, the junction kept 4 bases outside the gene matches. Per the germline V gene, CDR1 is SEHNR and CDR2 is FQNEAQ (reference sequence). The CDR3 consists of 13 residues.

The genes are TRBV7-9 and TRBJ2-5; 8 bases are a match to TRBD1. Sequencing was carried out using PBMCs. The clonotype comes from a middle-aged woman in good health and CMV-seronegative. The CDR3 bases are TGTGCCAGCAGCCCTTGGACAGGGGAGACCCAGTACTTC. Translation gives CASSPWTGETQYF.